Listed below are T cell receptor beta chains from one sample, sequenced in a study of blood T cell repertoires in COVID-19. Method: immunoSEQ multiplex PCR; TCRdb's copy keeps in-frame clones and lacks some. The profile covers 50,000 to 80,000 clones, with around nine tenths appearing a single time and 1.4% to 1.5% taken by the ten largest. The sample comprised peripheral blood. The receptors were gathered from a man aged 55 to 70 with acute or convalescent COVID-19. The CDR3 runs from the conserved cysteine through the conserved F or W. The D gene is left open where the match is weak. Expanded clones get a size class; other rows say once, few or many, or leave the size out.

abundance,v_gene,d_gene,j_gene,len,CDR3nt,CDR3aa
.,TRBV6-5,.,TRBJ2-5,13,TGTGCCAGCAGTAGGGGCCCAAGAGAGACCCAGTACTTC,CASSRGPRETQYF
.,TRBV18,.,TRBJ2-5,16,TGTGCCAGCTCACCACCGCGGGGAGACTTACAAGAGACCCAGTACTTC,CASSPPRGDLQETQYF
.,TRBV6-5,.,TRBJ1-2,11,TGTGCCAGCAGGGGGGGAAATGGCTACACCTTC,CASRGGNGYTF
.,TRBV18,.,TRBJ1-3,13,TGTGCCAGCTCCCCGTGGGAGGGAAACACCATATATTTT,CASSPWEGNTIYF
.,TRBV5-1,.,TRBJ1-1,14,TGCGCCAGCAGCTTGGTTGGCCGGAACACTGAAGCTTTCTTT,CASSLVGRNTEAFF
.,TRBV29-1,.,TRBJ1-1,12,TGCAGCGTGTCGCGGGGGAACACTGAAGCTTTCTTT,CSVSRGNTEAFF
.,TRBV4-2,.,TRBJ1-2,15,TGTGCCAGCAGCCAAGATAGGGGAGGGCCCTATGGCTACACCTTC,CASSQDRGGPYGYTF
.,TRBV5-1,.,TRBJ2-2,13,TGCGCCAGCAGCTTGGCCTACCCAGGGGAGCTGTTTTTT,CASSLAYPGELFF
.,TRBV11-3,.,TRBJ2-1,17,TGTGCCAGCAGCTTGGACAGTGGGCCACCTATCTACAATGAGCAGTTCTTC,CASSLDSGPPIYNEQFF
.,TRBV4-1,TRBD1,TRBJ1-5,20,TGCGCCAGCAGCCCTATAGCGGGACAGGGTCCCCAGGATAGCAATCAGCCCCAGCATTTT,CASSPIAGQGPQDSNQPQHF
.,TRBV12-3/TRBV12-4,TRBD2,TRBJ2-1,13,TGTGCCAGCAGTCCTAGCGGGGGGAGTGAGCAGTTCTTC,CASSPSGGSEQFF
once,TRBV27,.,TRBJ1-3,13,TGTGCCAGCAGTTCAGGAACCGGAAACACCATATATTTT,CASSSGTGNTIYF
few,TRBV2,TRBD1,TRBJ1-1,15,TGTGCCAGCCAAGGAGGGGGCCGGGGGAACACTGAAGCTTTCTTT,CASQGGGRGNTEAFF
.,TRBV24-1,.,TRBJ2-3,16,TGTGCCACCAGTGATTTGGGACGGGGGTCGTCGGATACGCAGTATTTT,CATSDLGRGSSDTQYF
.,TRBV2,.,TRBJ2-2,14,TGTGCCCACAGGACGGACCCTCAAACCGGGGAGCTGTTTTTT,CAHRTDPQTGELFF
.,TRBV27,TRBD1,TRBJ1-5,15,TGTGCCAGCAGTTTTACACAGGGGCGCAATCAGCCCCAGCATTTT,CASSFTQGRNQPQHF
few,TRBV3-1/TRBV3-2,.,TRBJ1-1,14,TGTGCCAGCAGCCATTCGACAGGGAACACTGAAGCTTTCTTT,CASSHSTGNTEAFF
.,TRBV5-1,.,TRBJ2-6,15,TGCGCCAGCAGCCTAATCCTCTCTGGGGCCAACGTCCTGACTTTC,CASSLILSGANVLTF
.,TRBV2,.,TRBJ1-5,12,TGTGCCAGCAGCGTAGACAGGCAGCCCCAGCATTTT,CASSVDRQPQHF
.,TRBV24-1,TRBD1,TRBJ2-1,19,TGTGCCACCAGTGATCCCCTTACTGACGGGACAGGGGATTACAATGAGCAGTTCTTC,CATSDPLTDGTGDYNEQFF
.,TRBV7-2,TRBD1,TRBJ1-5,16,TGTGCCAGCAGTTTATCGGGACAGGGCGGCAATCAGCCCCAGCATTTT,CASSLSGQGGNQPQHF
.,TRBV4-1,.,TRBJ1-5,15,TGCGCCAGCAGCCAAGTGTCGGGACTTAATCAGCCCCAGCATTTT,CASSQVSGLNQPQHF
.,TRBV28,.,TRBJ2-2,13,TGTGCCAGCAGTTTTACGAGCACCGGGGAGCTGTTTTTT,CASSFTSTGELFF
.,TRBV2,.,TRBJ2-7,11,TGTGCCAGCAGCCCTATATACGAGCAGTACTTC,CASSPIYEQYF
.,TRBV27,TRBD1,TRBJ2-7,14,TGTGCCAGCAGTTTATCCAGGGGGTACTACGAGCAGTACTTC,CASSLSRGYYEQYF
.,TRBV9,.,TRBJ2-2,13,TGTGCCAGCAGCCCCCGGGGGACCGGGGAGCTGTTTTTT,CASSPRGTGELFF
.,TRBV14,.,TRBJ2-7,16,TGTGCCAGCAGCCAAGGACGCGAACAGCCGTTAGGCGAGCAGTACTTC,CASSQGREQPLGEQYF
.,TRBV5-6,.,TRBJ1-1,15,TGTGCCAGCAGCTCGGACATAATAATGAACACTGAAGCTTTCTTT,CASSSDIIMNTEAFF
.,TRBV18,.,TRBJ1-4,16,TGTGCCAGCTCGCTTAATACGGGACTCCCTAATGAAAAACTGTTTTTT,CASSLNTGLPNEKLFF
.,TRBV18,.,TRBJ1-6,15,TGTGCCAGCTCACCGTACACCTCCTATAATTCACCCCTCCACTTT,CASSPYTSYNSPLHF
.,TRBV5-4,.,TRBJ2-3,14,TGTGCCAGCAGCTCCATCTCCTATCGGGATACGCAGTATTTT,CASSSISYRDTQYF
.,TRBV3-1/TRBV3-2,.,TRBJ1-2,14,TGTGCCAGCACTCTCGGGGAGGCTAACTATGGCTACACCTTC,CASTLGEANYGYTF
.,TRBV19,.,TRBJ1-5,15,TGTGCCAGTAGTATCCGGGGGGCGGGCAATCAGCCCCAGCATTTT,CASSIRGAGNQPQHF
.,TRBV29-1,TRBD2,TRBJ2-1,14,TGCAGCGTTGAGTCACTAGCGGGGAGGGATGAGCAGTTCTTC,CSVESLAGRDEQFF
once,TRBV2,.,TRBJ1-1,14,TGTGCCAGCAGCCCAGGGTTAGCGAACACTGAAGCTTTCTTT,CASSPGLANTEAFF
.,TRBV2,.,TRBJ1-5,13,TGTGCCATCCGACAGGATAGCAATCAGCCCCAGCATTTT,CAIRQDSNQPQHF
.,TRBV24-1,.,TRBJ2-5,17,TGTGCCACCAGTGATGTAAACCGACAGTCGAGTGGAGAGACCCAGTACTTC,CATSDVNRQSSGETQYF
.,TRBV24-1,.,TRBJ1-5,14,TGTGCCACCAGTGATTTAACAGGGAATCAGCCCCAGCATTTT,CATSDLTGNQPQHF
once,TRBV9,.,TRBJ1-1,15,TGTGCCAGCAGCGTAGCGGCGGGGGGGGGCACTGAAGCTTTCTTT,CASSVAAGGGTEAFF
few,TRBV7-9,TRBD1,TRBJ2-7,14,TGTGCCAGCAGCCGGACCGGGACAGGCTACGAGCAGTACTTC,CASSRTGTGYEQYF
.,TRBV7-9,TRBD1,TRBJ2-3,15,TGTGCCAGCAGTTTGACAGGGGCGCCCACAGATACGCAGTATTTT,CASSLTGAPTDTQYF
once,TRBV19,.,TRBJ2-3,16,TGTGCCAGTAGTATAGATGGGGGGGCAAACACAGATACGCAGTATTTT,CASSIDGGANTDTQYF
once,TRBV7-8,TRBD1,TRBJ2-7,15,TGTGCCAGCAGCATCTCCGGGACAGGGGGCCACGAGCAGTACTTC,CASSISGTGGHEQYF
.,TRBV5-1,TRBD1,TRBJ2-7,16,TGCGCCAGCAGCTTGGGAGGACAGGGGGCAGGGTACGAGCAGTACTTC,CASSLGGQGAGYEQYF
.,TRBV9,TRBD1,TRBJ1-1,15,TGTGCCAGCAGCGTAGGAGGGGGCTTGAACACTGAAGCTTTCTTT,CASSVGGGLNTEAFF
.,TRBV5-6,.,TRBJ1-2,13,TGTGCCAGCAGCTCCAGGGATAACTATGGCTACACCTTC,CASSSRDNYGYTF
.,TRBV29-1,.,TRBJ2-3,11,TGCAGCGTTGATAGAGCAGATACGCAGTATTTT,CSVDRADTQYF
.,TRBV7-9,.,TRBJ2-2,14,TGTGCCGGTCAGGGGGGAAGGGACACCGGGGAGCTGTTTTTT,CAGQGGRDTGELFF
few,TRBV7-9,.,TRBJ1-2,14,TGTGCCAGCAGCTTAGCTGATGGCAGGGTTGGCTACACCTTC,CASSLADGRVGYTF